The entry that follows covers one T cell receptor beta chain sequence. Its antigen is as yet unknown. Germline CDR1 reads SGHTA; CDR2 reads FQGNSA. There are 14 residues in the CDR3. The J segment lost 7 bases and the V segment lost 3 bases, leaving 8 bases of the junction unmatched. This specimen belongs to a study of OX40 agonist ivuxolimab in advanced cancers. Across the study: Partial responses were achieved by three patients, of whom one had hepatocellular carcinoma and two had cutaneous melanoma.

Findings of the study overall: With doses of 0.1 to 3.0 mg/kg, CD4+ and CD8+ blood T cells had undergone clonal expansion by week 6.

Sequencing was performed with immunoSEQ multiplex PCR; in TCRdb, only in-frame clones are kept and a portion is missing. The sample yields about 76,000 clones, approximately 80% seen once. The chain recombines TRBV7-2 with TRBJ2-7; 8 bases line up with TRBD2. The TCR originated in an adult with an advanced solid tumor such as melanoma, head and neck, liver or kidney cancer. The sample was CD4+ or CD8+ T cells sorted from blood, taken in a trial of the OX40 agonist ivuxolimab. The CDR3 region has the DNA TGTGCCAGCAGCTTTGGAAGCGGGAGCGGAGAGCAGTACTTC. This codes for CASSFGSGSGEQYF.